This T cell receptor (beta chain) was sequenced during a study of blood T cell repertoires in COVID-19. Study-wide background: From T cells, B-cell-depleted T cells, or PBMCs came the material, which was cDNA or gDNA.

The CDR3 loop spans 14 amino acids. CDR1 KGHSH and CDR2 LQKENI come from the germline V gene. This clone has a single count. Mismatch with germline at one junction end may stem from a read error. Assay: immunoSEQ multiplex PCR; the TCRdb copy retains only in-frame clones and omits some. The profile shows 54,000 or so clones, about 82% of them singletons. The TCR comes from a woman at least 80 years old with acute or convalescent COVID-19. The V and J genes are TRBV18 and TRBJ2-2, with 8 bases fitting TRBD2. Sequencing was performed on peripheral blood. The CDR3 nucleotides read TGTGCCAACTCACCGGGACTAGACACCGGGGAGCTGTTTTTT. This gives the protein CANSPGLDTGELFF.